This TCR beta chain was obtained from a study of blood T cell repertoires in COVID-19. Study overall: The United States, Italy and Spain provided the acute and convalescent COVID-19 samples. T cells, B-cell-depleted T cells, or PBMCs provided the cDNA or gDNA that served as material.

The CDR3 extends over 15 amino acids. The V and J ends lost 0 bases and 4 bases, in that order; junction bases with no gene match: 3. Germline-derived CDR1 and CDR2 are SGHRS and YFSETQ. Notes on this clone: Other DNA sequences in this sample translate to the same CDR3.

Original processing notes: Counts of nucleated cells, estimated from reference gene primer amplification, were obtained. Produced via immunoSEQ multiplex PCR; TCRdb's table is partial and in-frame only. That table supplies the V and J calls and clone size; D and trimming were determined from the DNA. Of about 200,000 clones in the sample, about four fifths were seen once. The V call is TRBV5-1, the J call TRBJ2-2; 7 bases line up with TRBD2. This TCR was recovered from a woman in her 40s with active or convalescent COVID-19. Sequences were obtained from peripheral blood. The CDR3 nucleotides read TGCGCCAGCAGCTTGGGCGGGAGTGGCACCGGGGAGCTGTTTTTT. Translation: CASSLGGSGTGELFF.